This passage covers 14 T cell receptor beta chains from one sample sequenced in a study of blood T cells in healthy people across ages. Alongside a J-beta primer mix, a sample-barcoded 5' primer served in a second PCR lasting roughly 6 to 11 cycles. TCRdb passed the 5' RACE reads through MiXCR, listing each CDR3 protein once. There are 1 million to 1.2 million distinct CDR3 sequences in the sample; more than 30% occur only once, and around 13% lies in the top ten. Sequenced material: blood. All receptors derive from a man between 18 and 29 years old in good health.

V is TRBV7-9 and J is TRBJ1-5; D uncertain. The CDR3 covers 16 residues. The germline gives CDR1 SEHNR, CDR2 FQNEAQ (reference sequence). Trimming stripped 1 base from V and 9 bases from J, with 19 bases between. The CDR3 spells CASSLDVDPAEGPQHF. The CDR3 DNA is TGTGCCAGCAGCTTAGATGTTGATCCTGCCGAGGGGCCCCAGCATTTT.

This clonotype was seen a single time. The V gene is TRBV24-1, the J gene TRBJ2-5; unclear D gene. Germline-derived CDR1 and CDR2 are KGHDR and SFDVKD. This CDR3 region has 14 residues. Between the trimmed V and J ends, which lost 4 bases and 11 bases, there was a span of 19 bases. The CDR3 here is CATSEGDVYNEQYF. CDR3 sequence (DNA): TGTGCCACCAGTGAGGGCGACGTTTACAATGAGCAGTACTTC.

This clonotype has a handful of counts. This rearrangement joins TRBV20-1 to TRBJ1-6; possibly TRBD1 for D (5 bases). With 3 bases removed from V and 7 bases from J, the gap between germline ends came to 13 bases. This CDR3 region has 14 residues. Looked up from germline, CDR1 is DFQATT and CDR2 is SNEGSKA (reference sequence). CDR3 sequence (DNA): TGCAGTGCTAGTAGCAGGGCGTCCAATTCACCCCTCCACTTT. Translation: CSASSRASNSPLHF.

This chain links TRBV6-2 or TRBV6-3 with TRBJ1-3; D may be TRBD1 (5 bases). The CDR3 consists of 14 residues. V was shortened by 7 bases and J by 4 bases, with 14 bases between the two germline ends. Germline CDR1 is MNHEY and CDR2 is SVGEGT. CDR3 residues: CASIFGTSGNTIYF. The CDR3 DNA reads TGTGCCAGCATTTTCGGGACCTCGGGAAACACCATATATTTT.

This rearrangement joins TRBV10-3 to TRBJ1-5, with D maybe TRBD1 (6 bases). V lost 9 bases, J lost 4 bases, and 16 bases lay in between. Germline CDR1 ENHRY, CDR2 SYGVKD. The CDR3 is 14 amino acids. CDR3 in amino acids: CAIAQGGENQPQHF. DNA for the CDR3: TGTGCCATTGCACAGGGAGGGGAGAATCAGCCCCAGCATTTT.

Details on this clonotype: One end of the junction varies from germline; a read error may be responsible. This sequence joins TRBV7-9 and TRBJ2-3, with D unclear. The CDR3 extends over 12 amino acids. CDR1 and CDR2 (germline): SEHNR, FQNEAQ (reference sequence). CDR3 coding DNA: TGTGCCAGCATCTTAGTCCCGGATACGCAGTATTTT. It yields the protein CASILVPDTQYF.

This clonotype turned up a few times. The chain is built from TRBV10-3 and TRBJ2-3, with 10 bases fitting TRBD2. CDR3 length: 16 amino acids. V shed 0 bases and J 1 base; nucleotides not matched to a gene: 1. Germline V gene lookup returns CDR1 ENHRY and CDR2 SYGVKD. The DNA of the CDR3 is TGTGCCATCAGTGAGTCTAGCGGGGGGCGCACAGATACGCAGTATTTT. Protein product: CAISESSGGRTDTQYF.

This clonotype was seen repeatedly, ten times or more. This chain connects TRBV20-1 to TRBJ1-4; no clear D. The ends were cut back, 3 bases at V and 4 bases at J, with 12 bases in the middle. The CDR3 runs 14 residues. Germline CDR1 is DFQATT and CDR2 is SNEGSKA (reference sequence). The CDR3 nucleotides read TGCAGTGCTAGTCCCTCCTCTTTTAATGAAAAACTGTTTTTT. Translated, it gives CSASPSSFNEKLFF.

This clonotype showed up just once. The junction and the germline gene differ at one end; a read error may be behind it. The chain carries TRBV9 and TRBJ1-2; TRBD1 might be the D (5 bases). This CDR3 is 14 amino acids long. Per germline, CDR1 SGDLS and CDR2 YYNGEE. The chain's CDR3 is CAGSVGAGSYGYTF. For the CDR3, the DNA is TGTGCCGGCAGCGTAGGGGCAGGGTCATATGGCTACACCTTC.

The DNA for the CDR3 is TGTGCCAGCAGCTCCCGACATACTTCCTACAATGAGCAGTTCTTC. Protein product: CASSSRHTSYNEQFF. The rearrangement joins TRBV7-2 to TRBJ2-1; no reliable D call. This CDR3 spans 15 amino acids. CDR1 is SGHTA and CDR2 is FQGNSA in the germline V gene. V was pared by 4 bases and J by 1 base, with 11 bases between. Full variable domain (remainder filled in from reference TRBV7-2 and TRBJ2-1): GAGVSQSPSNKVTEKGKDVELRCDPISGHTALYWYRQSLGQGLEFLIYFQGNSAPDKSGLPSDRFSAERTGGSVSTLTIQRTQQEDSAVYLCASSSRHTSYNEQFFGPGTRLTVL.

V and J are TRBV20-1 and TRBJ2-7; D uncertain. The CDR3 contains 14 residues. The germline V and J ends were trimmed by 3 bases and 4 bases, with 16 bases remaining between them. Germline CDR1 DFQATT, CDR2 SNEGSKA (reference sequence). CDR3 nucleotide sequence: TGCAGTGCTAGTAATCTTGGTCAGATTTACGAGCAGTACTTC. Protein sequence: CSASNLGQIYEQYF.

The rearrangement uses TRBV6-5 and TRBJ1-1; D not certain. CDR3 length: 16 residues. The germline CDR1 and CDR2 sequences are MNHEY and SVGAGI. Trimming removed 3 bases from V and 3 bases from J, with 17 bases in between. CDR3 protein: CASSYLRETVDTEAFF. CDR3 DNA sequence: TGTGCCAGCAGTTATCTTCGGGAAACTGTCGACACTGAAGCTTTCTTT.

V is TRBV9 and J is TRBJ1-2; TRBD1 is a possible D gene (5 bases). This CDR3 has 15 amino acids. Between the trimmed V and J ends, which lost 4 bases and 0 bases, there was a span of 13 bases. The germline CDR1 and CDR2 sequences are SGDLS and YYNGEE. CDR3 in DNA: TGTGCCAGCAGCCCGGGGGACGGTTCTAACTATGGCTACACCTTC. The encoded protein is CASSPGDGSNYGYTF.

In this sample, this clonotype turned up once. An end of the junction does not agree with germline; a read error may underlie this. This chain's CDR3 is CAGSYSITRGIRNEQYF. The CDR3 DNA sequence: TGTGCCGGCAGTTACTCGATAACCCGAGGGATCCGCAATGAGCAGTACTTC. V is TRBV6-5 and J is TRBJ2-1, with TRBD2 as a possible D gene (5 bases). TRBJ2-7 matches the DNA end more closely, so the J call is doubtful. The CDR3 runs 17 residues. The V gene's germline CDR1 is MNHEY and CDR2 SVGAGI.